The 32 T cell receptor beta chains listed next were all sequenced from one sample in a study of shared clonotypes between healthy human individuals. The naive CD8 population came from CD45RO-negative cells selected for CCR7, without terminally differentiated effector memory CD45RA+ cells. Here immunoSEQ multiplex PCR was the method, and the copy in TCRdb shows in-frame clones only, minus some. The sample shows about 2 million clones, 85% to 95% of them seen only once. Sequencing was done on a sample of naive CD8+ T cells sorted from blood. The receptors were gathered from a man younger than 35 in good health.

V gene TRBV6-1 combines with J gene TRBJ2-2; D could derive from TRBD1 or TRBD2 (5 bases each). Between the trimmed V and J ends, which lost 3 bases and 2 bases, there was a span of 10 bases. CDR1 is MNHNS and CDR2 is SASEGT in the germline V gene. This CDR3 comprises 15 residues. CDR3 coding DNA: TGTGCCAGCAGTGATTGGGACGGAAACACCGGGGAGCTGTTTTTT. Protein: CASSDWDGNTGELFF.

This chain joins TRBV4-3 and TRBJ2-4; perhaps D is TRBD1 or TRBD2 (5 bases each). CDR3 size: 18 residues. Germline CDR1 LGHNA, CDR2 YSLEER. The V end was cut by 1 base, the J end by 6 bases, with 22 bases between. The CDR3, as DNA: TGCGCCAGCAGCCAAGTTTACCAGGGAGAGGCCGTAGGAAACATTCAGTACTTC. It encodes CASSQVYQGEAVGNIQYF.

The V and J genes are TRBV7-9 and TRBJ2-4; TRBD1 matches at 9 bases. This CDR3 spans 14 amino acids. The germline CDR1 and CDR2 sequences are SEHNR and FQNEAQ (reference sequence). The J segment lost 8 bases and the V segment lost 4 bases, leaving 6 bases of the junction unmatched. CDR3 DNA: TGTGCCAGCAGCTACCAGGACAGGGGCGACATTCAGTACTTC. This sequence encodes CASSYQDRGDIQYF.

This chain links TRBV2 with TRBJ1-1, with a possible D match to TRBD1 (6 bases). The V gene lost 8 bases and the J gene lost 1 base, with 17 bases spanning the gap. CDR1 SNHLY and CDR2 FYNNEI come from the germline V gene. This CDR3 has 15 residues. In DNA form, the CDR3 reads TGTGCCAGCGCCTTAACTTTACAGGGGAACACTGAAGCTTTCTTT. It codes for CASALTLQGNTEAFF.

This chain links TRBV11-3 with TRBJ2-7; 12 positions match TRBD1. V lost 3 bases and J lost 5; bases outside the gene matches: 2. The CDR3 extends over 14 amino acids. Germline V gene lookup returns CDR1 SGHNT and CDR2 YENEEA. The chain's CDR3 is CASSLGQGANEQYF. The CDR3 DNA is TGTGCCAGCAGCTTGGGACAGGGGGCGAACGAGCAGTACTTC.

This clone came up once. The chain has TRBV2 and TRBJ2-2, with D tentatively TRBD2 (5 bases). There are 19 residues in the CDR3. Trimming stripped 7 bases from V and 0 bases from J, with 24 bases between. CDR1 and CDR2 (germline): SNHLY, FYNNEI. CDR3 sequence (DNA): TGTGCCAGCACGGACTTCGGGGTCTCGATTCCAACGAACACCGGGGAGCTGTTTTTT. This encodes CASTDFGVSIPTNTGELFF.

As concerns this clone: The identical CDR3 is also encoded by other nucleotide sequences in the sample. The chain has TRBV19 and TRBJ2-3, with D uncertain. The ends were cut back, 6 bases at V and 3 bases at J, with 4 bases in the middle. CDR3 length: 11 residues. The V gene's germline CDR1 is LNHDA and CDR2 SQIVND (reference sequence). The CDR3 reads CASRGTDTQYF. The CDR3 DNA sequence: TGTGCCAGTAGGGGGACAGATACGCAGTATTTT.

The chain combines TRBV9 with TRBJ2-1; tentatively, D is TRBD2 (5 bases). The V end lost 4 bases, the J end lost 4 bases, and 15 bases lay between the germline ends. This CDR3 contains 15 residues. Germline V lookup: CDR1 SGDLS, CDR2 YYNGEE. CDR3 sequence reads: CASSTTGTSYNEQFF. The DNA of the CDR3 is TGTGCCAGCAGCACAACGGGAACCTCTTACAATGAGCAGTTCTTC.

To note about this clone: Different DNA sequences within this sample yield the same CDR3. J is TRBJ2-5 and V is TRBV9; 8 bases line up with TRBD1. The CDR3 spans 14 residues. J lost 5 bases, V lost 0 bases, and 3 bases had no gene match. CDR1 SGDLS and CDR2 YYNGEE come from the germline V gene. CDR3 sequence reads: CASSVAGGGETQYF. The CDR3 DNA follows: TGTGCCAGCAGCGTAGCAGGGGGCGGCGAGACCCAGTACTTC.

This sequence joins TRBV7-2 and TRBJ2-5, with TRBD2 identical over 8 bases. J gave up 9 bases and V 5 bases, and 8 bases lay outside the gene matches. The germline V gene has CDR1 SGHTA and CDR2 FQGNSA. This CDR3 is built from 13 residues. CDR3 nucleotide sequence: TGTGCCAGCAGCCCGGGGGGGTCGGGACCCCAGTACTTC. It translates to CASSPGGSGPQYF.

The chain is built from TRBV27 and TRBJ2-3; D may be TRBD1 (5 bases). This CDR3 is 14 amino acids long. CDR1 and CDR2 from the germline V gene are MNHEY and SMNVEV (reference sequence). Trimming stripped 3 bases from V and 3 bases from J, with 10 bases between. The CDR3 DNA is TGTGCCAGCAGTTTCAGGGAAGGAACAGATACGCAGTATTTT. Encoded protein: CASSFREGTDTQYF.

J is TRBJ2-2 and V is TRBV5-8; D is undetermined. From germline, CDR1 is SGHTS and CDR2 YDEGEE. V shed 0 bases and J shed 2 bases, with 5 bases lying between them. This CDR3 is 14 amino acids long. The CDR3 here is CASSLVFNTGELFF. The CDR3 DNA sequence: TGTGCCAGCAGCTTGGTGTTCAACACCGGGGAGCTGTTTTTT.

This clone was seen only once. The CDR3 sequence is CASSSRVNTEAFF. The CDR3 nucleotides are TGTGCCAGCAGCTCCCGGGTGAACACTGAAGCTTTCTTT. This chain joins TRBV7-9 and TRBJ1-1, with unresolved D. The CDR3 length is 13 residues. Looked up from germline, CDR1 is SEHNR and CDR2 is FQNEAQ (reference sequence). Trimming shortened V by 4 bases and J by 0 bases, and 6 bases separated the two germline ends.

The chain uses TRBV6-6 and TRBJ1-1; TRBD1 is a possible D gene (5 bases). The V gene lost 6 bases and the J gene lost 10 bases, with 21 bases spanning the gap. Germline CDR1 and CDR2: MNHNY and SVGAGI (reference sequence). The CDR3 contains 14 residues. CDR3 residues: CASRDGTSALAAFF. The CDR3 bases are TGTGCCAGCAGGGACGGGACGTCTGCCTTAGCAGCTTTCTTT.

Remarks on this clone: Distinct nucleotide sequences in the sample also encode this CDR3. This chain uses TRBV5-6 with TRBJ1-2; a weak D match, TRBD1 (5 bases). In germline, CDR1 is SGHDT, CDR2 YYEEEE. With 0 bases removed from V and 2 bases from J, the gap between germline ends came to 5 bases. The CDR3 extends over 13 amino acids. The CDR3 sequence is CASSLAGNYGYTF. In DNA, the CDR3 is TGTGCCAGCAGCTTGGCAGGGAACTATGGCTACACCTTC.

This chain joins TRBV27 and TRBJ2-7, with D perhaps assigned TRBD1 or TRBD2 (5 bases each). The V end was cut by 5 bases, the J end by 1 base, with 15 bases between. This CDR3 region has 15 residues. CDR1 is MNHEY, CDR2 SMNVEV, per germline (reference sequence). The CDR3 DNA reads as TGTGCCAGCAGTGCCGGGACGTACTTATCCTACGAGCAGTACTTC. This codes for CASSAGTYLSYEQYF.

This clone came up once. V usage is TRBV10-1 and J usage is TRBJ2-3, with 11 bases matching TRBD2. V lost 7 bases and J lost 5; bases outside the gene matches: 11. The CDR3 is 16 residues long. Germline assignment: CDR1 WNHNN and CDR2 SYGVQD (reference sequence). Here the CDR3 reads CASIRNSGRAGDTQYF. CDR3 coding DNA: TGCGCCAGCATTCGGAATAGCGGGAGGGCCGGAGATACGCAGTATTTT.

The V gene is TRBV4-1, the J gene TRBJ2-5; TRBD1 aligns across 8 bases. Germline lookup yields CDR1 MGHRA and CDR2 YSYEKL. This CDR3 is 15 amino acids long. V shed 2 bases and J 5 bases; nucleotides not matched to a gene: 7. The CDR3 region has the DNA TGCGCCAGCAGCCAACAGACAGGGGTGGGGGAGACCCAGTACTTC. Translation: CASSQQTGVGETQYF.

The rearrangement joins TRBV5-5 to TRBJ2-7; a possible D gene is TRBD2 (5 bases). V was shortened by 4 bases and J by 3 bases, with 11 bases between the two germline ends. The germline V gene encodes CDR1 SGHKS and CDR2 YYEKEE (reference sequence). There are 13 residues in the CDR3. The CDR3 coding sequence is TGTGCCAGCAGCACCACCCGGGGCTACGAGCAGTACTTC. Translating gives CASSTTRGYEQYF.

This chain connects TRBV27 to TRBJ1-6; 10 bases align to TRBD1. There are 15 residues in the CDR3. J gave up 10 bases and V 4 bases, and 7 bases lay outside the gene matches. Germline values: CDR1 MNHEY, CDR2 SMNVEV (reference sequence). This CDR3 reads CASSSPGQGLSPLHF. As DNA, the CDR3 is TGTGCCAGCAGTTCTCCGGGACAGGGGTTGTCACCCCTCCACTTT.

The rearrangement uses TRBV7-6 and TRBJ1-1, with unresolved D. This CDR3 has 16 amino acids. CDR1 and CDR2 (germline): SGHVS, FNYEAQ. Trimming took off 1 base at V and 0 bases at J, with 12 bases between the two ends. As DNA, the CDR3 is TGTGCCAGCAGCTTAGTAATGGTGGAATTGAACACTGAAGCTTTCTTT. This sequence encodes CASSLVMVELNTEAFF. Filled out from reference TRBV7-6 and TRBJ1-1, the complete variable domain reads GAGVSQSPRYKVTKRGQDVALRCDPISGHVSLYWYRQALGQGPEFLTYFNYEAQQDKSGLPNDRFSAERPEGSISTLTIQRTEQRDSAMYRCASSLVMVELNTEAFFGQGTRLTVV.

The chain uses TRBV18 and TRBJ1-1; D gene ambiguous. The CDR3 consists of 13 residues. V was trimmed by 3 bases and J by 4 bases, leaving 9 bases between them. Germline V gene data show CDR1 as KGHSH and CDR2 as LQKENI. The DNA of the CDR3 is TGTGCCAGCTCACCGGCAGCAACCACTGAAGCTTTCTTT. It is translated as CASSPAATTEAFF. The full variable domain, completed using reference TRBV18 and TRBJ1-1, is NAGVMQNPRHLVRRRGQEARLRCSPMKGHSHVYWYRQLPEEGLKFMVYLQKENIIDESGMPKERFSAEFPKEGPSILRIQQVVRGDSAAYFCASSPAATTEAFFGQGTRLTVV.

The genes are TRBV5-8 and TRBJ2-2; D is perhaps TRBD2 (6 bases). Trimming stripped 7 bases from V and 1 base from J, with 20 bases between. CDR1 is SGHTS and CDR2 is YDEGEE in the germline V gene. The CDR3 length is 17 residues. CDR3: CASGLVFWRENTGELFF. CDR3 coding DNA: TGTGCCAGCGGGCTTGTTTTCTGGCGGGAGAACACCGGGGAGCTGTTTTTT.

The rearrangement uses TRBV7-2 and TRBJ2-7; 8 nucleotides match TRBD2. V lost 4 bases, J lost 3 bases, and 14 bases stayed unmatched. This CDR3 region has 17 residues. The germline CDR1 and CDR2 sequences are SGHTA and FQGNSA. The CDR3 reads CASSSGDLLAANYEQYF. The CDR3 bases are TGTGCCAGCAGCTCCGGGGACCTACTAGCGGCCAACTACGAGCAGTACTTC.

CDR3 sequence: CASSLTEGYIQYF. CDR3 coding DNA: TGTGCCAGCAGTTTAACTGAGGGGTACATTCAGTACTTC. V usage is TRBV28 and J usage is TRBJ2-4; D may correspond to TRBD1 or TRBD2 (5 bases each). Deletions cut 2 bases from V and 8 bases from J, with 10 bases between. CDR3 length equals 13 residues. Germline V gene sequence: CDR1 MDHEN, CDR2 SYDVKM.

This clone appeared a single time. This chain uses TRBV11-2 with TRBJ1-6; D is possibly TRBD1 (5 bases). CDR3 size: 15 residues. Trimming left V 1 base short and J 10 bases short, with 14 bases between. Germline values: CDR1 SGHAT, CDR2 FQNNGV. In DNA, the CDR3 is TGTGCCAGCAGCTTAGGGGGGGGTTCTGGGTCACCCCTCCACTTT. Amino acids: CASSLGGGSGSPLHF.

The genes are TRBV6-5 and TRBJ1-1; D gene ambiguous. The CDR3 totals 15 residues. V lost 6 bases to trimming and J lost 8 bases, with 22 bases between them. Germline V gene lookup returns CDR1 MNHEY and CDR2 SVGAGI. CDR3 bases: TGTGCCAGCAGGTATCTGCGAGGACGCCCCGGCGAAGCTTTCTTT. It translates to CASRYLRGRPGEAFF.

The rearrangement uses TRBV29-1 and TRBJ2-7; TRBD1 agrees at 11 bases. This CDR3 spans 14 amino acids. V shed 7 bases and J 7 bases; nucleotides not matched to a gene: 12. CDR1 and CDR2 from the germline V gene are SQVTM and ANQGSEA. CDR3 DNA sequence: TGCAGCGCCCTCGGCGGGGACAGGGGGAAAGAGCAGTACTTC. It specifies CSALGGDRGKEQYF.

V is TRBV28 and J is TRBJ1-2; D not certain. V dropped 5 bases and J dropped 4 bases, with 17 bases sitting between them. This CDR3 contains 15 residues. Germline-derived CDR1 and CDR2 are MDHEN and SYDVKM. The CDR3 coding sequence is TGTGCCAGCAGTCCCTGGACCGACGACTTCTATGGCTACACCTTC. Translating it yields CASSPWTDDFYGYTF.

The chain has TRBV15 and TRBJ2-7; a weak D match, TRBD2 (6 bases). This CDR3 comprises 16 residues. CDR1 and CDR2 from the germline V gene are LNHNV and YYDKDF (reference sequence). V was clipped by 0 bases and J by 0 bases, with 12 bases between them. The CDR3 protein is CATSRDRAGGSYEQYF. In DNA, the CDR3 is TGTGCCACCAGCAGAGATCGGGCCGGGGGCTCCTACGAGCAGTACTTC.

This clone was observed once. The chain has TRBV10-3 and TRBJ2-2; D possibly corresponds to TRBD2 (7 bases). Germline CDR1 reads ENHRY; CDR2 reads SYGVKD. V dropped 3 bases and J dropped 5 bases, with 13 bases sitting between them. The CDR3 totals 15 residues. The CDR3 nucleotides read TGTGCCATCAGTGAAGGGGGGGCACGTACCGGGGAGCTGTTTTTT. This sequence encodes CAISEGGARTGELFF.

Here the CDR3 DNA reads TGCGCCAGCAGCCACCGGGCGGCCGGGGAGCTGTTTTTT. This gives the protein CASSHRAAGELFF. V usage is TRBV4-3 and J usage is TRBJ2-2, with unresolved D. The CDR3 contains 13 residues. V shed 3 bases and J shed 6 bases, with 8 bases lying between them. The germline V gene encodes CDR1 LGHNA and CDR2 YSLEER.